The clone carrying this TCR beta chain was detected ten times or more. Its matching antigen is unknown. Preparation of the TCRbeta library used unique molecular identifiers. TCRdb analysed the PCR reads with MiXCR anew, one entry per CDR3 protein. The sample contains about 100,000 distinct CDR3 sequences, around 6.4% of which appear only once. This CDR3 is 15 amino acids long. The germline gives CDR1 SGDLS, CDR2 YYNGEE. V dropped 2 bases and J dropped 5 bases, with 16 bases sitting between them. This sample was taken from a study of T-cell reconstitution after alpha-beta-depleted transplantation in children. Points from the study as a whole: Some patients showed high day-60 TCRbeta diversity, which derived from surviving recipient T cells and thymic progenitors. Two months or so post-transplant, alpha-beta T cells reportedly derived from several hundred expanded graft clones. Counts and diversity of T cells one year after transplant came mostly from newly produced T cells.

This receptor was taken from a male patient aged 2-10 years who had a stem cell transplant for acute lymphoblastic leukemia, so the T cells may come from the graft donor. The V and J genes are TRBV9 and TRBJ2-5, with D maybe TRBD2 (6 bases). The sample was PBMCs, mostly from graft donor cells, taken 360 days after TCRalphabeta/CD19-depleted stem cell transplant. In DNA, the CDR3 is TGTGCCAGCAGCGTTTGGAGGGGCGCGCAGGAGACCCAGTACTTC. It yields the protein CASSVWRGAQETQYF. Looking up the rest from reference TRBV9 and TRBJ2-5 gives the full variable domain: DSGVTQTPKHLITATGQRVTLRCSPRSGDLSVYWYQQSLDQGLQFLIQYYNGEERAKGNILERFSAQQFPDLHSELNLSSLELGDSALYFCASSVWRGAQETQYFGPGTRLLVL.